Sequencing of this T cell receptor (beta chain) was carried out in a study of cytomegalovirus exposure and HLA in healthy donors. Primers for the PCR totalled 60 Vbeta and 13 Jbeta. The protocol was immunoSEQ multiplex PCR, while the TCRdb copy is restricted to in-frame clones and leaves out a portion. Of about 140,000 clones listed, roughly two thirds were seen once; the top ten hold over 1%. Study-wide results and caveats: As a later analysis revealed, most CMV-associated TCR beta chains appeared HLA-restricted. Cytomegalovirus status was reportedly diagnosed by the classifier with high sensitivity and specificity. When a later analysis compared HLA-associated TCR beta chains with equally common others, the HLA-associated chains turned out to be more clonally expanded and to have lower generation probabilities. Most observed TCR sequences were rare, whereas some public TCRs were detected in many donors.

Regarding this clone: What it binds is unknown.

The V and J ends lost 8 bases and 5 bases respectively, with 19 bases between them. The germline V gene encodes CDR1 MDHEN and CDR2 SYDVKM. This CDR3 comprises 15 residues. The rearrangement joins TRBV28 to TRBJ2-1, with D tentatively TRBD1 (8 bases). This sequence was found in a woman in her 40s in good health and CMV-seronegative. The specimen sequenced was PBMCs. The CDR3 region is CASGPDRGGDNEQFF. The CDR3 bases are TGTGCCAGCGGACCAGACAGGGGAGGGGACAATGAGCAGTTCTTC.